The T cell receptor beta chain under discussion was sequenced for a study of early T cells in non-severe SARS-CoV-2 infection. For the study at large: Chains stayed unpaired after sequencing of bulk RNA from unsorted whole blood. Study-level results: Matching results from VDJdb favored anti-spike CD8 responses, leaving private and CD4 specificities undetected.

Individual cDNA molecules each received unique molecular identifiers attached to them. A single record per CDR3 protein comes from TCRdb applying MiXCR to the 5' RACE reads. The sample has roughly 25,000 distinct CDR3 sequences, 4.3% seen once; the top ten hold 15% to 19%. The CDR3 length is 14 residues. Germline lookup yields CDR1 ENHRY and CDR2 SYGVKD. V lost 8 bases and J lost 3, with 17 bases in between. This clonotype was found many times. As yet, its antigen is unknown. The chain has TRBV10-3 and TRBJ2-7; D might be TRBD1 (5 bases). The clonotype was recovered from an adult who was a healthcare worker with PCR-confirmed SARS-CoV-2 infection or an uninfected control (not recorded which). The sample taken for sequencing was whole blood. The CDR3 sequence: CAIAIAHQGYEQYF. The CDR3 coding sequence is TGTGCCATCGCCATCGCACACCAGGGCTACGAGCAGTACTTC.